These T cell receptor beta chains were read from a single sample in a study of T cell repertoires in cytomegalovirus infection. MiXCR was run by TCRdb on the reads, yielding one entry per CDR3 protein. The table lists 370,000 or so distinct CDR3 sequences, roughly 34% of them singletons. Antigens for these TCRs are unknown. Material: cultured PBMCs, obtained from culture after CMV antigen stimulation. These receptors were collected from a human donor in good health (CMV status not recorded). Some clones in this sample may be carry-over from other donors' samples. The CDR3 runs from the conserved cysteine through the conserved F or W. Each record gives: J gene, D gene, V gene, CDR3 protein. A D gene is named only where the DNA matches it firmly.

>TRBJ1-1|NA|TRBV9
CASSGRRTEAFF
>TRBJ2-4|NA|TRBV11-2
CASSSLPRF
>TRBJ2-1|NA|TRBV7-8
CASSSVYNEQFF
>TRBJ1-1|NA|TRBV6-2/TRBV6-3
CASTPRGAEAFF
>TRBJ2-2|TRBD1|TRBV19
CASSNRQGPGELFF
>TRBJ2-1|NA|TRBV4-3
CASSEGGISYNEQFF
>TRBJ1-2|NA|TRBV19
CATRKGDYGYTF
>TRBJ2-5|NA|TRBV7-9
CASRLTGLRGIGETQYF
>TRBJ2-5|NA|TRBV20-1
CSADKETQYF
>TRBJ1-6|TRBD1|TRBV7-9
CASSERDRDNSPLHF
>TRBJ1-5|TRBD1|TRBV19
CASSIGQGALSQHF
>TRBJ2-2|NA|TRBV4-1
CASTGELFF
>TRBJ2-1|NA|TRBV7-2
CASSFYLGPTSSYNEQFF
>TRBJ2-2|TRBD1|TRBV29-1
CSCRTGITGELFF
>TRBJ2-3|TRBD2|TRBV12-3/TRBV12-4
CASSPTGTSGLDTQYF
>TRBJ1-4|TRBD1|TRBV28
CASSKWTGGAPNEKLFF
>TRBJ2-1|TRBD2|TRBV11-3
CASSRTSGPSSYNEQFF
>TRBJ1-4|NA|TRBV5-1
CASSPEGEKLFF
>TRBJ2-3|TRBD2|TRBV4-1
CASSRWTSYTDTQYF
>TRBJ2-2|NA|TRBV7-2
CASSYIGSGELFF
>TRBJ2-5|TRBD2|TRBV6-1
CASSELRGGRETQYF
>TRBJ1-2|NA|TRBV27
CASSRGLGYGYTF
>TRBJ2-7|TRBD2|TRBV7-2
CASSLQPTSGSLHEQYF
>TRBJ2-3|TRBD2|TRBV7-2
CASSLAPTSGRAYTQYF
>TRBJ2-1|NA|TRBV7-2
CASSVDGNQQFF
>TRBJ2-5|TRBD1|TRBV7-3
CASSLKRNPRDSHKKTQYF
>TRBJ1-1|NA|TRBV4-1
CASSQEFLGWNTEAFF
>TRBJ1-5|TRBD1|TRBV18
CASSRQGLKGQPQHF
>TRBJ2-1|NA|TRBV6-6
CASSYSPPSRWSYNEQFF